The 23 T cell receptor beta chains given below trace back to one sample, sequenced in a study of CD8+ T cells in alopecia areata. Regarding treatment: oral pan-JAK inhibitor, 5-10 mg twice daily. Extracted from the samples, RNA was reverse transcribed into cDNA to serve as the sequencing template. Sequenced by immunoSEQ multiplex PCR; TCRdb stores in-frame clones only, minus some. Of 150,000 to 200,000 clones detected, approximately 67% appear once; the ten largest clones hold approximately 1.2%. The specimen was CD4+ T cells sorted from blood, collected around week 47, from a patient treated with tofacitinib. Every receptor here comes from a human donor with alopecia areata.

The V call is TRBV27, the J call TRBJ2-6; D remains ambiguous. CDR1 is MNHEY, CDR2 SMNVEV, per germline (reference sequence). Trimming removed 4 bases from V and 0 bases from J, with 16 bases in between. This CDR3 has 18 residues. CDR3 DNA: TGTGCCAGCAGTTCGCAACCTCGGGTAGGCTCTGGGGCCAACGTCCTGACTTTC. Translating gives CASSSQPRVGSGANVLTF.

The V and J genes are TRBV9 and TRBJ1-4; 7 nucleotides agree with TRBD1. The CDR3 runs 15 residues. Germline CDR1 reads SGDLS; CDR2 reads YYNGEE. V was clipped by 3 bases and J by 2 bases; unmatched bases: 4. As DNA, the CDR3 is TGTGCCAGCAGCGCCCTGACAGGGACTAATGAAAAACTGTTTTTT. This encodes CASSALTGTNEKLFF. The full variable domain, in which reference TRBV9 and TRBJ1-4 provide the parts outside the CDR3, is DSGVTQTPKHLITATGQRVTLRCSPRSGDLSVYWYQQSLDQGLQFLIQYYNGEERAKGNILERFSAQQFPDLHSELNLSSLELGDSALYFCASSALTGTNEKLFFGSGTQLSVL.

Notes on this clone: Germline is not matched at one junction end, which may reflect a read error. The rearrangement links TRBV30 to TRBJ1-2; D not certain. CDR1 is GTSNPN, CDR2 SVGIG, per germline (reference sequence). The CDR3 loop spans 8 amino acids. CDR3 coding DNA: TGTGCCTGGAGCAGACTGCTCTTC. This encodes CAWSRLLF.

CDR3 DNA: TGCAGCGTTTCGACAGCGCAATTGGGGGGCTACACCTTC. Translating it yields CSVSTAQLGGYTF. This chain uses TRBV29-1 with TRBJ1-2, with D possibly matching TRBD1 (5 bases). Between the trimmed V and J ends, which lost 5 bases and 8 bases, there was a span of 18 bases. The V gene's germline CDR1 is SQVTM and CDR2 ANQGSEA. This CDR3 spans 13 amino acids.

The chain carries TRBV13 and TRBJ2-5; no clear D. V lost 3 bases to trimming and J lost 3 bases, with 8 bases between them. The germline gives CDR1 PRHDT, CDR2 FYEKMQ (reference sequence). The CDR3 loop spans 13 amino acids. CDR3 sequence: CASSFQGKETQYF. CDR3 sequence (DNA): TGTGCCAGCAGCTTTCAAGGGAAAGAGACCCAGTACTTC.

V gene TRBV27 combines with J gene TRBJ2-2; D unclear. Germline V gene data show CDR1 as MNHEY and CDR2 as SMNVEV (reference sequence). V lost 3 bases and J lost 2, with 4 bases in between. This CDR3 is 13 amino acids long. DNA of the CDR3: TGTGCCAGCAGTTTCGGAAACACCGGGGAGCTGTTTTTT. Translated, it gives CASSFGNTGELFF.

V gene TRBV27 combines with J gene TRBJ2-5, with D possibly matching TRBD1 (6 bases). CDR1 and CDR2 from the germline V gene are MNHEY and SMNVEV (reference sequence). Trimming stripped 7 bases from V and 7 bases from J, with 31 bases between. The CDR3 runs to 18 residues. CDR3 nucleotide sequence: TGTGCCAGCAACAAGGACAGCTCGTCTCATGTAAATGGGGTGACCCAGTACTTC. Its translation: CASNKDSSSHVNGVTQYF.

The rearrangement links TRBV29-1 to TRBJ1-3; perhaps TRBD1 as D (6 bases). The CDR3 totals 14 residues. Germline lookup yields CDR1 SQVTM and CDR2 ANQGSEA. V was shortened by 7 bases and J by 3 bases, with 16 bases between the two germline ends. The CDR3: CSADETGFGNTIYF. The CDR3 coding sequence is TGCAGCGCCGATGAAACAGGGTTTGGAAACACCATATATTTT.

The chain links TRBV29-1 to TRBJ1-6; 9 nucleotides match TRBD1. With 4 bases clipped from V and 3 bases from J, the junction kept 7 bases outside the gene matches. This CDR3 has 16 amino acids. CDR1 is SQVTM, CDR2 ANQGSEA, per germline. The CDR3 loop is CSVGTGVFLYNSPLHF. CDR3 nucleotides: TGCAGCGTTGGGACAGGGGTTTTTCTCTATAATTCACCCCTCCACTTT.

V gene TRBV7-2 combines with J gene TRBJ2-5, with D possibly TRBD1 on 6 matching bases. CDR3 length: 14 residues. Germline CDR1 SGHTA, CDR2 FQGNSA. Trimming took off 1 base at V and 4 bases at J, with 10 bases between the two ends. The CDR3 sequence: CASSLGYRAETQYF. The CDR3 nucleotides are TGTGCCAGCAGCTTAGGGTACAGGGCAGAGACCCAGTACTTC.

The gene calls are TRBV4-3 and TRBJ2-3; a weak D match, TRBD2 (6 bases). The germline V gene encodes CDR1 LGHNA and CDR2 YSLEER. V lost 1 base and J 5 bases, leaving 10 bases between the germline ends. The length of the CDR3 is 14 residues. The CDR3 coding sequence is TGCGCCAGCAGCCAAGGTGGCGGGAAAGATACGCAGTATTTT. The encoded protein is CASSQGGGKDTQYF.

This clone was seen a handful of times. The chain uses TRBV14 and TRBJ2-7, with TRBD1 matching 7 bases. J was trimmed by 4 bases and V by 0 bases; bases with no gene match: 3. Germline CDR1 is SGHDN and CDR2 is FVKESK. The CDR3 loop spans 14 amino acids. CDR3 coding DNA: TGTGCCAGCAGCCAAGATTGGACAGGTTACGAGCAGTACTTC. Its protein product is CASSQDWTGYEQYF.

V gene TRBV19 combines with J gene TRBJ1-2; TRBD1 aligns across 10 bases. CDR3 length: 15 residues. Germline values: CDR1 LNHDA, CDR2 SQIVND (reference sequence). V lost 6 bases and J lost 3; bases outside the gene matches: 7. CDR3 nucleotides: TGTGCCAGTAGCCTCGACAGGGGGCGCGACTATGGCTACACCTTC. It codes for CASSLDRGRDYGYTF. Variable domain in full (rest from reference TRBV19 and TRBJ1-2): DGGITQSPKYLFRKEGQNVTLSCEQNLNHDAMYWYRQDPGQGLRLIYYSQIVNDFQKGDIAEGYSVSREKKESFPLTVTSAQKNPTAFYLCASSLDRGRDYGYTFGSGTRLTVV.

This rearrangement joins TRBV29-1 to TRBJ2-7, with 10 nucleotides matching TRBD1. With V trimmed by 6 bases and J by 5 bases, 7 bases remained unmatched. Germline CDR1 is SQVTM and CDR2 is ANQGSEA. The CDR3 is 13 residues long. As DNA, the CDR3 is TGCAGCGTCTGGGACAGGGGAGGACACGAGCAGTACTTC. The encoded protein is CSVWDRGGHEQYF.

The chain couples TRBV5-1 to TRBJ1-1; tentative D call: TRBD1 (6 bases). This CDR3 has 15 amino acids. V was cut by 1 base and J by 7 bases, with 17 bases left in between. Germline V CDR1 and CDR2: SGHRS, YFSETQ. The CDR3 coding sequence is TGCGCCAGCAGCTTGTCCCCAGGGGTCCCCCTTGAAGCTTTCTTT. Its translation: CASSLSPGVPLEAFF.

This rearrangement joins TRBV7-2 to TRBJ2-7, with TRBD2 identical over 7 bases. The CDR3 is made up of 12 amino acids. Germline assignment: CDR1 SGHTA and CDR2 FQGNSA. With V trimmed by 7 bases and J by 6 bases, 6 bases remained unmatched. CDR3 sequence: CASKSGMGEQYF. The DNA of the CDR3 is TGTGCCAGCAAGAGCGGGATGGGCGAGCAGTACTTC.

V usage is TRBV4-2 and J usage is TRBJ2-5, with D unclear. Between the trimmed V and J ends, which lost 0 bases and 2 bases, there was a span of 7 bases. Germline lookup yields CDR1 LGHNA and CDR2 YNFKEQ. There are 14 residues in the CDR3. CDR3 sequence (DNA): TGTGCCAGCAGCCAAGATAGGATGCAAGAGACCCAGTACTTC. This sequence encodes CASSQDRMQETQYF.

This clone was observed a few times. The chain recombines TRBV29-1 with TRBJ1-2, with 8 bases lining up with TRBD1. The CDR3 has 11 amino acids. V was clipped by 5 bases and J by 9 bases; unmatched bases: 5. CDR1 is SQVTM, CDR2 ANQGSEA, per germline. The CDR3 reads CSVWGQDSYTF. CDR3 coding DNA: TGCAGCGTTTGGGGACAGGATAGCTACACCTTC.

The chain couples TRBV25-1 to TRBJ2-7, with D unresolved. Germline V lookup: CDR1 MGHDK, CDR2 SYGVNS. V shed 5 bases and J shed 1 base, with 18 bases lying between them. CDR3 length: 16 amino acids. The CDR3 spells CASSPSPGQGSYEQYF. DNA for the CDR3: TGTGCCAGCAGTCCATCGCCGGGCCAAGGGTCCTACGAGCAGTACTTC.

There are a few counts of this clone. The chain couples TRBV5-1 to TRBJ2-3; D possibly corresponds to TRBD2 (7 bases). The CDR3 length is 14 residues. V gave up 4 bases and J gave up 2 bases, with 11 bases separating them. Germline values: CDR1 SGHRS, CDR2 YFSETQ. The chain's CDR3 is CASSGGGPTDTQYF. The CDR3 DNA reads TGCGCCAGCAGCGGCGGGGGCCCCACAGATACGCAGTATTTT.

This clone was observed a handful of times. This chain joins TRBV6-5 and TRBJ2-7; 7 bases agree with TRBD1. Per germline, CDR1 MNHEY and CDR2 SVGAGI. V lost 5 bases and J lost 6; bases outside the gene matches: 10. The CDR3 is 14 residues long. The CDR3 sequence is CASSAIQGNGEQYF. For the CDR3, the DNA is TGTGCCAGCAGTGCAATACAGGGGAATGGCGAGCAGTACTTC.

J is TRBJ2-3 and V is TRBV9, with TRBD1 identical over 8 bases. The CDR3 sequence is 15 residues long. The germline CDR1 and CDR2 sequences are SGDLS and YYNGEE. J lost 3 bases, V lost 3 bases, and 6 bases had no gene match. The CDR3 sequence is CASSARTGRTDTQYF. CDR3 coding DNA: TGTGCCAGCAGCGCTCGGACAGGGAGGACAGATACGCAGTATTTT.

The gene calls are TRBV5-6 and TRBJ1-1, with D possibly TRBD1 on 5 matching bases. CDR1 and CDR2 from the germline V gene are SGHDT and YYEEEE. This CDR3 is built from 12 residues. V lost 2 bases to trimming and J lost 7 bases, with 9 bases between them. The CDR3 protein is CASSFGTGEAFF. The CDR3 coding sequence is TGTGCCAGCAGCTTTGGGACCGGTGAAGCTTTCTTT.